A selection of T cell receptor beta chains follows, all from one sample in a study of ipilimumab plus nivolumab after autologous stem cell transplantation. Clones were sequenced by immunoSEQ multiplex PCR, and TCRdb holds only the in-frame ones, with some missing. Among about 47,000 clones listed, roughly 88% were seen once. Sequences were derived from PBMCs, sampled in a trial of ipilimumab plus nivolumab as post-transplant consolidation. These receptors were taken from a male donor with multiple myeloma. Both conserved end residues are trimmed from each CDR3. Clone sizes are given selectively: once, few, many, or a class where the clone is expanded.

CDR3 protein,CDR3 length,V gene,clone size,J gene
ASSRAGQGKNTEAF,14,TRBV7-9,NA,TRBJ1-1
ASSSQGVDGYT,11,TRBV19,NA,TRBJ1-2
ASSQEGRSGNQPQH,14,TRBV4-2,NA,TRBJ1-5
ASSLGPRVYGYT,12,TRBV28,NA,TRBJ1-2
ASSAPSGTEAF,11,TRBV9,few,TRBJ1-1
ASSDLAGAANEQF,13,TRBV6-1,NA,TRBJ2-1
ASSPRISGTDNEKLF,15,TRBV18,NA,TRBJ1-4
ASSLGQGRGETQY,13,TRBV7-9,NA,TRBJ2-5
ASSEEQGRGGYT,12,TRBV2,NA,TRBJ1-2
ASSTRPGQGNSPLH,14,TRBV19,few,TRBJ1-6
ASSLDLLLAATNEKLF,16,TRBV19,NA,TRBJ1-4
ASSLGPAETQF,11,TRBV7-9,NA,TRBJ2-1
ASSLSGEQF,9,TRBV11-2,NA,TRBJ2-1
ASSMGNAGAQPQH,13,TRBV19,NA,TRBJ1-5
AGLGGDTQY,9,TRBV28,NA,TRBJ2-3
ASSLAGVNEQF,11,TRBV5-1,NA,TRBJ2-1
ASSQTGTWGIEAF,13,TRBV4-3,NA,TRBJ1-1
ASSPDNGYT,9,TRBV18,NA,TRBJ1-2
ASSKNRDRGTKPQH,14,TRBV21-1,NA,TRBJ1-5
ASRKRGALVNSPLH,14,TRBV25-1,NA,TRBJ1-6
ASSPLSADTQY,11,TRBV14,once,TRBJ2-3
ASSFGQGFTDTQY,13,TRBV5-8,NA,TRBJ2-3
ASSWGLAGPEQY,12,TRBV6-5,NA,TRBJ2-7
ASSPQGGAYNEQF,13,TRBV5-4,NA,TRBJ2-1
ASSLVVDGYT,10,TRBV7-9,NA,TRBJ1-2
ASRARDRAYGYT,12,TRBV28,NA,TRBJ1-2
ASSKGPAFQETQY,13,TRBV27,NA,TRBJ2-5
ASSLGADETQY,11,TRBV7-3,NA,TRBJ2-5
ASRDRSMSLH,10,TRBV7-2,NA,TRBJ1-6
ASSLFGTPVAQY,12,TRBV28,NA,TRBJ2-5
ASSPRQETQY,10,TRBV18,NA,TRBJ2-5
ASSLWGQGLQPQH,13,TRBV27,NA,TRBJ1-5
ASSISWTSDTQY,12,TRBV19,NA,TRBJ2-3
ASSYWDGDQPQH,12,TRBV5-8,NA,TRBJ1-5
ASSPDGVPLLNRPQH,15,TRBV7-2,NA,TRBJ1-5